What follows are 23 T cell receptor beta chains derived from one specimen sequenced in a study of OX40 agonist ivuxolimab in advanced cancers. Using immunoSEQ multiplex PCR, the repertoire was profiled, and TCRdb retains in-frame clones only, with some absent. In the table there are 20,000 or so clones, 70% to 90% of which are singletons. This specimen was CD4+ or CD8+ T cells sorted from blood, taken in a trial of the OX40 agonist ivuxolimab. Receptors originate from an adult with an advanced solid tumor such as melanoma, head and neck, liver or kidney cancer.

The rearrangement joins TRBV9 to TRBJ2-2; 10 bases fit TRBD2. J was trimmed by 4 bases and V by 4 bases; bases with no gene match: 7. Germline values: CDR1 SGDLS, CDR2 YYNGEE. CDR3 length: 16 amino acids. The CDR3, as DNA: TGTGCCAGCAGCACAAGCGGGAGGGTTGGCACCGGGGAGCTGTTTTTT. Encoded protein: CASSTSGRVGTGELFF.

The rearrangement uses TRBV5-1 and TRBJ2-7, with TRBD2 identical over 7 bases. The CDR3 has 12 amino acids. Per germline, CDR1 SGHRS and CDR2 YFSETQ. Trimming removed 6 bases from V and 7 bases from J; junction bases left unmatched: 7. Here the CDR3 reads CASTFRAGEQYF. The CDR3 DNA sequence: TGCGCCAGCACTTTTAGAGCGGGGGAGCAGTACTTC. Filled out from reference TRBV5-1 and TRBJ2-7, the complete variable domain reads KAGVTQTPRYLIKTRGQQVTLSCSPISGHRSVSWYQQTPGQGLQFLFEYFSETQRNKGNFPGRFSGRQFSNSRSEMNVSTLELGDSALYLCASTFRAGEQYFGPGTRLTVT.

This chain connects TRBV4-1 to TRBJ2-5; 7 bases agree with TRBD2. The CDR3 length is 15 residues. Germline CDR1 reads MGHRA; CDR2 reads YSYEKL. The V gene end was trimmed by 0 bases and the J gene end by 5 bases; junction bases not matched to a gene: 6. DNA for the CDR3: TGCGCCAGCAGCCAAGAAAAAAGGGAGGGCGAGACCCAGTACTTC. Its protein is CASSQEKREGETQYF.

The rearrangement links TRBV6-5 to TRBJ2-7; 7 nucleotides match TRBD2. The CDR3 sequence is 15 residues long. With V trimmed by 5 bases and J by 2 bases, 9 bases remained unmatched. Looked up from germline, CDR1 is MNHEY and CDR2 is SVGAGI. The CDR3 reads CASSRDYPVTYEQYF. CDR3 DNA: TGTGCCAGCAGTCGGGACTACCCAGTCACCTACGAGCAGTACTTC.

This chain links TRBV7-2 with TRBJ2-7; D may be TRBD2 (5 bases). The CDR3 totals 13 residues. Germline-derived CDR1 and CDR2 are SGHTA and FQGNSA. With 4 bases removed from V and 3 bases from J, the gap between germline ends came to 10 bases. The CDR3 protein is CASSSGNYYEQYF. Written as DNA, the CDR3 is TGTGCCAGCAGCTCCGGGAACTACTACGAGCAGTACTTC.

The chain is built from TRBV27 and TRBJ1-1, with 7 bases lining up with TRBD1. The CDR3 spans 16 residues. Germline CDR1 and CDR2: MNHEY and SMNVEV (reference sequence). With V trimmed by 2 bases and J by 5 bases, 11 bases remained unmatched. CDR3 sequence (DNA): TGTGCCAGCAGTTTAAGGAAGGGGGCTGTAATTACTGAAGCTTTCTTT. It specifies CASSLRKGAVITEAFF.

The V gene is TRBV25-1, the J gene TRBJ1-5; 7 bases fit TRBD1. Germline-derived CDR1 and CDR2 are MGHDK and SYGVNS. This CDR3 spans 17 amino acids. Unmatched junction bases numbered 9, after V lost 4 bases and J lost 0 bases. For the CDR3, the DNA is TGTGCCAGCAGTGTGACAGGGAGCCGGTATAGCAATCAGCCCCAGCATTTT. This sequence encodes CASSVTGSRYSNQPQHF.

This chain joins TRBV6-1 and TRBJ1-5; unclear D gene. CDR3 size: 13 residues. Per the germline V gene, CDR1 is MNHNS and CDR2 is SASEGT. V was pared by 3 bases and J by 7 bases, with 10 bases between. The DNA of the CDR3 is TGTGCCAGCAGTGAGCACCCCTTACAGCCCCAGCATTTT. It specifies CASSEHPLQPQHF.

This chain uses TRBV5-6 with TRBJ1-3; maybe TRBD1 (5 bases). Looked up from germline, CDR1 is SGHDT and CDR2 is YYEEEE. Between the trimmed V and J ends, which lost 5 bases and 7 bases, there was a span of 16 bases. The CDR3 length is 14 residues. The CDR3 protein is CASSPGAGWNTIYF. The CDR3 bases are TGTGCCAGCAGTCCTGGCGCAGGGTGGAACACCATATATTTT. Drawing the rest from reference TRBV5-6 and TRBJ1-3, the complete variable domain is DAGVTQSPTHLIKTRGQQVTLRCSPKSGHDTVSWYQQALGQGPQFIFQYYEEEERQRGNFPDRFSGHQFPNYSSELNVNALLLGDSALYLCASSPGAGWNTIYFGEGSWLTVV.

V usage is TRBV27 and J usage is TRBJ2-4; D tentatively fits TRBD1 or TRBD2 (5 bases each). V gave up 0 bases and J gave up 7 bases, with 13 bases separating them. This CDR3 is built from 15 residues. Germline V gives CDR1 MNHEY, CDR2 SMNVEV (reference sequence). CDR3 protein: CASSLSGVPGNIQYF. As DNA, the CDR3 is TGTGCCAGCAGTTTATCGGGGGTCCCCGGGAACATTCAGTACTTC.

This clone appeared a single time. A much larger clonotype is one base distant, so this may be a read error. The J gene is TRBJ1-4, the V gene TRBV5-5; D gene ambiguous. V dropped 0 bases and J dropped 0 bases, with 6 bases sitting between them. The CDR3 loop spans 15 amino acids. The V gene's germline CDR1 is SGHKS and CDR2 YYEKEE (reference sequence). CDR3 nucleotide sequence: TGTGCCAGCAGCTTGGTAGGATCAACTAATGAAAAACTGTTTTTT. It codes for CASSLVGSTNEKLFF.

The chain combines TRBV11-2 with TRBJ2-7; possibly TRBD1 for D (6 bases). Germline CDR1 reads SGHAT; CDR2 reads FQNNGV. Trimming took 0 bases from V and 3 from J, leaving 9 bases between them. There are 14 residues in the CDR3. CDR3 amino acids: CASSLELQGYEQYF. The DNA for the CDR3 is TGTGCCAGCAGCTTAGAGTTACAGGGCTACGAGCAGTACTTC.

The chain uses TRBV29-1 and TRBJ2-2, with 8 bases fitting TRBD2. This CDR3 has 14 residues. The germline gives CDR1 SQVTM, CDR2 ANQGSEA. J lost 6 bases, V lost 4 bases, and 7 bases had no gene match. In DNA, the CDR3 is TGCAGCGTTGCGGGGGGACTAGATTCCGGGGAGCTGTTTTTT. This gives the protein CSVAGGLDSGELFF.

The V gene is TRBV5-5, the J gene TRBJ2-2, with D uncertain. The germline V gene has CDR1 SGHKS and CDR2 YYEKEE (reference sequence). V dropped 4 bases and J dropped 5 bases, with 9 bases sitting between them. The CDR3 covers 13 residues. CDR3 loop: CASSPHVTGELFF. Written as DNA, the CDR3 is TGTGCCAGCAGCCCTCACGTTACCGGGGAGCTGTTTTTT.

The V call is TRBV19, the J call TRBJ1-2; D gene uncertain. V shed 8 bases and J shed 4 bases, with 11 bases lying between them. Germline CDR1 reads LNHDA; CDR2 reads SQIVND (reference sequence). This CDR3 has 12 residues. This chain's CDR3 is CASSLRGYGYTF. CDR3 nucleotides: TGTGCCAGTTCTCTCCGAGGCTATGGCTACACCTTC.

The chain uses TRBV19 and TRBJ2-7, with a possible D match to TRBD1 (6 bases). Trimming removed 6 bases at V and 4 bases at J, with 10 bases between. The germline CDR1 and CDR2 sequences are LNHDA and SQIVND (reference sequence). The CDR3 is made up of 12 amino acids. Here the CDR3 reads CASRDSFYEQYF. The CDR3 DNA reads as TGTGCCAGTAGGGACAGCTTTTACGAGCAGTACTTC.

This clone was counted only a few times. The J gene is TRBJ1-3, the V gene TRBV7-6; D remains ambiguous. The CDR3 has 15 residues. Looked up from germline, CDR1 is SGHVS and CDR2 is FNYEAQ. V lost 5 bases and J lost 0, with 11 bases in between. The CDR3 is CASSLEPSSGNTIYF. In DNA, the CDR3 is TGTGCCAGCAGCCTAGAACCGAGCTCTGGAAACACCATATATTTT.

The rearrangement links TRBV5-8 to TRBJ1-5; TRBD1 is a possible D gene (6 bases). The V end was cut by 8 bases, the J end by 1 base, with 16 bases between. The CDR3 has 15 residues. Per germline, CDR1 SGHTS and CDR2 YDEGEE. CDR3 nucleotides: TGTGCCAGTAGGACAGTTGCATCCAGCAATCAGCCCCAGCATTTT. Translation: CASRTVASSNQPQHF.

The chain employs TRBV10-1 and TRBJ2-7; 9 bases match TRBD2. CDR1 is WNHNN, CDR2 SYGVQD, per germline (reference sequence). The trim removed 0 bases at V and 4 bases at J, leaving 7 bases unmatched. The CDR3 has 16 residues. The CDR3 sequence is CASSESAGLATYEQYF. The CDR3 DNA is TGCGCCAGCAGTGAGTCAGCGGGACTAGCAACGTACGAGCAGTACTTC.

The chain joins TRBV29-1 to TRBJ2-1; tentatively, D is TRBD1 (5 bases). Germline assignment: CDR1 SQVTM and CDR2 ANQGSEA. Trimming cost V 4 bases and J 6 bases, with 13 bases left between them. The CDR3 extends over 13 amino acids. The CDR3, as DNA: TGCAGCGTTGTTCCTGAAAGGGGCAATGAGCAGTTCTTC. This codes for CSVVPERGNEQFF.

The rearrangement uses TRBV21-1 and TRBJ2-1; TRBD2 is taken as the D call from the table, unchecked against the DNA. TRBV21-1 corresponds to a pseudogene. The CDR3 is 18 amino acids. The CDR3 DNA sequence: TGTGCCAGCAGCAAAGGCCTAGCGGGAGCGCCCCCCTACAATGAGCAGTTCTTC. Translated: CASSKGLAGAPPYNEQFF.

Comments on this clone: The junction departs from germline at one end; a sequencing error may be responsible. The chain links TRBV9 to TRBJ2-7; the D gene is possibly TRBD2 (7 bases). The CDR3 is 15 amino acids. The germline gives CDR1 SGDLS, CDR2 YYNGEE. The CDR3 DNA reads TGTGCCCGCAGCGGCGGGGGCGGGGGCTCCTACGAGCAGTACTTC. Its protein product is CARSGGGGGSYEQYF.

V usage is TRBV7-9 and J usage is TRBJ1-2; D is ambiguous. This CDR3 spans 13 amino acids. V was cut by 5 bases and J by 4 bases, with 11 bases left in between. Germline V gene sequence: CDR1 SEHNR, CDR2 FQNEAQ (reference sequence). CDR3 in amino acids: CASSQNAVYGYTF. CDR3 nucleotides: TGTGCCAGCAGCCAGAATGCCGTCTATGGCTACACCTTC.